This TCR beta chain was obtained from a study of metastatic and nonmetastatic thyroid tumors. The CDR3 has 14 amino acids. CDR1 is MRHNA, CDR2 SNTAGT, per germline. There were no patients who had received any treatment before thyroid surgery. Points on this clone: The junction shows a germline mismatch at one end, possibly a read error.

With MiXCR, TCRdb reprocessed the PCR reads. The table includes 30,000 to 35,000 clones, under 20% detected once. Material: blood. This TCR derives from a female donor with papillary thyroid cancer or a benign thyroid nodule (not recorded which). Some clones in this sample may be carry-over from other donors' samples. This chain connects TRBV6-4 to TRBJ2-2; D not resolved. DNA of the CDR3: TGTGCCAGCGAAAGGTGCGCGAACACCGTGGAGCTGTTTTTT. Protein sequence: CASERCANTVELFF.